This is a list of T cell receptor beta chains from one sample in a study of molecular identifiers for immune sequencing clone quantification. Using its own MiXCR run on the PCR reads, TCRdb lists one record per CDR3 protein. In the table there are 400,000 to 600,000 distinct CDR3 sequences, 25% of which are singletons. The sample consisted of naive CD8+ T cells from blood, with Jurkat cell RNA spiked in. The receptors shown here come from a human donor in good health. Some libraries in this study had Jurkat cell RNA spiked in. Each CDR3 is given with its conserved first and last residue. The D gene is left open where the match is weak. Not all rows give a size; the values are once, few, many and, for expanded clones, a class.

d_gene: -; v_gene: TRBV11-2; abundance: -; j_gene: TRBJ2-7; CDR3aa: CASSLLNEQYF; CDR3nt: TGTGCCAGCAGCTTATTGAACGAGCAGTACTTC
d_gene: TRBD2; v_gene: TRBV27; abundance: once; j_gene: TRBJ2-3; CDR3aa: CASSFQFRDLSGGNTDTQYF; CDR3nt: TGTGCCAGCAGTTTCCAGTTTAGAGACCTTAGCGGGGGCAACACAGATACGCAGTATTTT
d_gene: -; v_gene: TRBV11-2; abundance: many; j_gene: TRBJ2-3; CDR3aa: CASSPEAATDTQYF; CDR3nt: TGTGCCAGCTCGCCCGAGGCGGCGACAGATACGCAGTATTTT
d_gene: -; v_gene: TRBV4-3; abundance: -; j_gene: TRBJ1-2; CDR3aa: CASSQDRGRGGYYGYTF; CDR3nt: TGCGCCAGCAGCCAAGACAGGGGTCGGGGGGGATACTATGGCTACACCTTC
d_gene: -; v_gene: TRBV7-8; abundance: many; j_gene: TRBJ1-3; CDR3aa: CASSLTSGNTIYF; CDR3nt: TGTGCCAGCAGCTTAACATCTGGAAACACCATATATTTT
d_gene: -; v_gene: TRBV4-3; abundance: -; j_gene: TRBJ2-1; CDR3aa: CASSQDHRSYNEQFF; CDR3nt: TGCGCCAGCAGCCAAGATCACAGATCCTACAATGAGCAGTTCTTC
d_gene: -; v_gene: TRBV5-1; abundance: -; j_gene: TRBJ2-7; CDR3aa: CASSPRIGTYEQYF; CDR3nt: TGCGCCAGCAGCCCCCGGATAGGTACCTACGAGCAGTACTTC
d_gene: -; v_gene: TRBV12-3/TRBV12-4; abundance: many; j_gene: TRBJ1-1; CDR3aa: CASSFPDRSAEAFF; CDR3nt: TGTGCCAGCAGTTTTCCTGATCGCTCGGCTGAAGCTTTCTTT
d_gene: TRBD1; v_gene: TRBV5-6; abundance: few; j_gene: TRBJ1-1; CDR3aa: CASSAQGAIIEAFF; CDR3nt: TGTGCCAGCAGCGCCCAGGGGGCAATAATTGAAGCTTTCTTT
d_gene: -; v_gene: TRBV9; abundance: few; j_gene: TRBJ1-5; CDR3aa: CASSVADFGQPQHF; CDR3nt: TGTGCCAGCAGCGTAGCCGACTTTGGGCAGCCCCAGCATTTT
d_gene: TRBD2; v_gene: TRBV20-1; abundance: -; j_gene: TRBJ2-5; CDR3aa: CSATESTSGAGEPQYF; CDR3nt: TGCAGTGCTACCGAATCCACTAGCGGGGCTGGTGAGCCCCAGTACTTC
d_gene: -; v_gene: TRBV7-6; abundance: few; j_gene: TRBJ1-5; CDR3aa: CASSLEGSRPQHF; CDR3nt: TGTGCCAGCAGCTTAGAGGGATCCCGGCCCCAGCATTTT
d_gene: -; v_gene: TRBV29-1; abundance: few; j_gene: TRBJ2-1; CDR3aa: CSVQGLRTALYNEQFF; CDR3nt: TGCAGCGTTCAAGGCCTTCGGACAGCCCTCTACAATGAGCAGTTCTTC
d_gene: -; v_gene: TRBV4-1; abundance: few; j_gene: TRBJ2-7; CDR3aa: CASSQESGSSYEQYF; CDR3nt: TGCGCCAGCAGCCAAGAATCAGGGAGCTCCTACGAGCAGTACTTC
d_gene: TRBD2; v_gene: TRBV15; abundance: -; j_gene: TRBJ2-1; CDR3aa: CATSSLPGLDLNEQFF; CDR3nt: TGTGCCACCAGCAGTCTTCCGGGACTAGATCTCAATGAGCAGTTCTTC
d_gene: -; v_gene: TRBV12-3/TRBV12-4; abundance: -; j_gene: TRBJ2-5; CDR3aa: CASSFNVGPEETQYF; CDR3nt: -
d_gene: TRBD2; v_gene: TRBV3-1; abundance: -; j_gene: TRBJ2-5; CDR3aa: CASSQHEGLAGFDETQYF; CDR3nt: TGTGCCAGCAGCCAGCACGAAGGACTAGCGGGTTTCGATGAGACCCAGTACTTC
d_gene: -; v_gene: TRBV9; abundance: -; j_gene: TRBJ1-5; CDR3aa: CASSVADINQPQHF; CDR3nt: TGTGCCAGCAGCGTAGCGGATATCAATCAGCCCCAGCATTTT
d_gene: TRBD1; v_gene: TRBV4-1; abundance: -; j_gene: TRBJ2-2; CDR3aa: CASSPQGAGGELFF; CDR3nt: TGCGCCAGCAGCCCCCAGGGGGCGGGCGGGGAGCTGTTTTTT
d_gene: -; v_gene: TRBV5-1; abundance: many; j_gene: TRBJ1-1; CDR3aa: CASSLAGEAFF; CDR3nt: TGCGCCAGCAGCTTGGCCGGTGAAGCTTTCTTT
d_gene: -; v_gene: TRBV7-9; abundance: -; j_gene: TRBJ2-5; CDR3aa: CASSHRLDQETQYF; CDR3nt: TGTGCCAGCAGCCACCGACTGGACCAAGAGACCCAGTACTTC
d_gene: -; v_gene: TRBV4-1; abundance: -; j_gene: TRBJ2-7; CDR3aa: CASSQDRSSYYEQYF; CDR3nt: TGCGCCAGCAGCCAAGATCGATCCAGCTACTACGAGCAGTACTTC
d_gene: TRBD2; v_gene: TRBV28; abundance: -; j_gene: TRBJ2-3; CDR3aa: CASSLGLAGEDTQYF; CDR3nt: TGTGCCAGCAGTTTAGGGTTAGCGGGAGAAGATACGCAGTATTTT
d_gene: -; v_gene: TRBV4-2; abundance: many; j_gene: TRBJ2-7; CDR3aa: CASSQVVGSGYEQYF; CDR3nt: TGTGCCAGCAGCCAAGTGGTCGGGAGCGGCTACGAGCAGTACTTC
d_gene: -; v_gene: TRBV11-2; abundance: few; j_gene: TRBJ2-1; CDR3aa: CASSLGSQGYAEQFF; CDR3nt: TGTGCCAGCAGCTTAGGATCGCAGGGGTATGCTGAGCAGTTCTTC
d_gene: TRBD1; v_gene: TRBV6-1; abundance: many; j_gene: TRBJ2-7; CDR3aa: CASRQGADEQYF; CDR3nt: TGTGCCAGCAGACAGGGGGCCGACGAGCAGTACTTC
d_gene: -; v_gene: TRBV19; abundance: -; j_gene: TRBJ2-3; CDR3aa: CASSGNPDTQYF; CDR3nt: TGTGCCAGTAGTGGAAACCCAGATACGCAGTATTTT